The rows below give T cell receptor beta chains drawn from one sample of a study of T cell responses to AZD1222 COVID-19 vaccine. Profiling relied on immunoSEQ multiplex PCR, and the TCRdb table lists in-frame clones only, not all of them. Of around 150,000 clones in the sample, less than 95% are singletons; the top ten hold about 5.9%. The sample in question was peripheral blood, obtained 28 days after the second AZD1222 dose. The receptors stem from an adult who received the AZD1222 COVID-19 vaccine. Each CDR3 is given with its conserved first and last residue. A D gene is named only where the DNA matches it firmly. The size field is filled for only some rows; it gives once, few, many or a size class.

TRBD1,14,.,TRBJ2-5,TRBV7-2,TGTGCCAGCAGCTCCGACAGGGCGAGGGAGACCCAGTACTTC,CASSSDRARETQYF
TRBD2,17,.,TRBJ2-1,TRBV24-1,TGTGCCACCAGTGCTGTCAGCGGGAGGGCCGGGAACAATGAGCAGTTCTTC,CATSAVSGRAGNNEQFF
.,15,.,TRBJ1-4,TRBV10-2,TGCGCCAGCAGTGACCCGGCCAGAGGAGGTGGAAAACTGTTTTTT,CASSDPARGGGKLFF
.,12,.,TRBJ1-1,TRBV14,TGTGCCAGCAGCCAAGTCCCAACTGAAGCTTTCTTT,CASSQVPTEAFF
TRBD2,15,.,TRBJ2-1,TRBV25-1,TGTGCCAGCAGTGACGCCGGGACTATTAGCGATGAGCAGTTCTTC,CASSDAGTISDEQFF
.,13,once,TRBJ1-2,TRBV9,TGTGCCAGCAGCGTGGGCCTTAACTATGGCTACACCTTC,CASSVGLNYGYTF
.,11,.,TRBJ1-2,TRBV9,TGTGCCAGCAGCTCCAGGGGAGGCTACACCTTC,CASSSRGGYTF
TRBD1,16,once,TRBJ1-6,TRBV6-1,TGTGCCAGCAGTGAAGTGGACAGGGGGCGGAATTCACCCCTCCACTTT,CASSEVDRGRNSPLHF
.,11,.,TRBJ1-1,TRBV30,TGTGCCTGGAGTGTACGAATTGAAGCTTTCTTT,CAWSVRIEAFF
.,16,.,TRBJ2-2,TRBV19,TGTGCCAGTTCCAAGGTCGGGAGCGCAGGCACCGGGGAGCTGTTTTTT,CASSKVGSAGTGELFF
.,19,.,TRBJ1-4,TRBV7-9,TGTGCCAGCAGCCGAGGCGCAGGGCTGATAGTTTCTTCTGGGGAAAAACTGTTTTTT,CASSRGAGLIVSSGEKLFF
.,16,.,TRBJ1-3,TRBV18,TGTGCCAGCTCCGGTTCCCGGACAGTTTCTGGAAACACCATATATTTT,CASSGSRTVSGNTIYF
TRBD2,16,few,TRBJ2-1,TRBV7-2,TGTGCCAGCAGCTTACGCGGGGGTTCCCTCCGGAATGAGCAGTTCTTC,CASSLRGGSLRNEQFF
.,13,.,TRBJ1-2,TRBV5-8,TGTGCCAGCAGCCGGGACAATAACTATGGCTACACCTTC,CASSRDNNYGYTF
TRBD1,15,once,TRBJ2-5,TRBV9,TGTGCCAGCAGCGTAGCAAACGGGGACAGAGAGACCCAGTACTTC,CASSVANGDRETQYF
.,12,medium-sized,TRBJ1-4,TRBV30,TGTGCCTGGAGTTCAACTAATGAAAAACTGTTTTTT,CAWSSTNEKLFF
TRBD2,13,.,TRBJ2-3,TRBV30,TGTGCCTGGACACCAGCGGGGGTGGATACGCAGTATTTT,CAWTPAGVDTQYF
TRBD1,17,few,TRBJ1-1,TRBV3-1/TRBV3-2,TGTGCCAGCAGCCCAACCAGTAGGACAGGGGTAAACACTGAAGCTTTCTTT,CASSPTSRTGVNTEAFF
.,15,.,TRBJ2-5,TRBV28,TGTGCCAGCAGTTTCGTGGCCGACCTTGTGGAGACCCAGTACTTC,CASSFVADLVETQYF
TRBD1,19,.,TRBJ2-6,TRBV4-1,TGCGCCAGCAGCCAGACAGAGGACAGGGTCTTCTCTGGGGCCAACGTCCTGACTTTC,CASSQTEDRVFSGANVLTF
.,15,.,TRBJ2-6,TRBV30,TGTGCCTGGAGTCCCAACGGGCGTAAGGCCAACGTCCTGACTTTC,CAWSPNGRKANVLTF
.,13,.,TRBJ2-7,TRBV11-3,TGTGCCAGCAGCTTAGACAGCTCCTACGAGCAGTACTTC,CASSLDSSYEQYF